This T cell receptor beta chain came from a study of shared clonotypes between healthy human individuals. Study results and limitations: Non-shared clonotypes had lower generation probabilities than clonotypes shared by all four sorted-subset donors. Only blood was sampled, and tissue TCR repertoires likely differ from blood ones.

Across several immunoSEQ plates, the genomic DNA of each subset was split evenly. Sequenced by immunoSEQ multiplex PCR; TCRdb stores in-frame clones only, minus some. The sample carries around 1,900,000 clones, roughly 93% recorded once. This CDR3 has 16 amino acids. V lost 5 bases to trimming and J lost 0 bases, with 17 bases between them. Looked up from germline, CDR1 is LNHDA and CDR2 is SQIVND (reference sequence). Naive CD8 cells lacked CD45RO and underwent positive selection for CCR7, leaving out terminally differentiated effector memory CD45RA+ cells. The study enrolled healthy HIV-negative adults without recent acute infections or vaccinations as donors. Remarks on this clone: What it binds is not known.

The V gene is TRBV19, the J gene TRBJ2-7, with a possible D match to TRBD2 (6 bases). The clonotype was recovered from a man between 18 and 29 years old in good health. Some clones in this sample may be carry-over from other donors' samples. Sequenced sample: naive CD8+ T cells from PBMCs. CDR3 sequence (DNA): TGTGCCAGTAGTCTTATGGGGGGTCTGACCTCCTACGAGCAGTACTTC. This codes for CASSLMGGLTSYEQYF. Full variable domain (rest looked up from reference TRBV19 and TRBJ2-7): DGGITQSPKYLFRKEGQNVTLSCEQNLNHDAMYWYRQDPGQGLRLIYYSQIVNDFQKGDIAEGYSVSREKKESFPLTVTSAQKNPTAFYLCASSLMGGLTSYEQYFGPGTRLTVT.